This T cell receptor beta chain was sequenced for a study of blood T cells in healthy people across ages. Study-level results: A roughly linear fall in TCR beta diversity per million T cells was seen with increasing age. Calculation of diversity from one million T cells yielded estimates considered to be underestimates.

About this clonotype: What it binds is not known.

The trim removed 4 bases at V and 4 bases at J, leaving 5 bases unmatched. Germline V gene lookup returns CDR1 ENHRY and CDR2 SYGVKD. This CDR3 region has 14 residues. A second PCR of 7 to 11 cycles used a sample-barcoded 5' primer and a J-beta primer mix. TCRdb re-called the 5' RACE reads with MiXCR, one entry per CDR3 protein. The sample includes over 1.5 million distinct CDR3 sequences, around half of them seen just once. This sequence originates from a woman in her thirties or forties in good health. The sample consisted of blood. V and J are TRBV10-3 and TRBJ2-7; 9 positions agree with TRBD1. The CDR3 spells CAISGRTGEYEQYF. The DNA for the CDR3 is TGTGCCATCAGTGGGCGGACAGGGGAGTACGAGCAGTACTTC.